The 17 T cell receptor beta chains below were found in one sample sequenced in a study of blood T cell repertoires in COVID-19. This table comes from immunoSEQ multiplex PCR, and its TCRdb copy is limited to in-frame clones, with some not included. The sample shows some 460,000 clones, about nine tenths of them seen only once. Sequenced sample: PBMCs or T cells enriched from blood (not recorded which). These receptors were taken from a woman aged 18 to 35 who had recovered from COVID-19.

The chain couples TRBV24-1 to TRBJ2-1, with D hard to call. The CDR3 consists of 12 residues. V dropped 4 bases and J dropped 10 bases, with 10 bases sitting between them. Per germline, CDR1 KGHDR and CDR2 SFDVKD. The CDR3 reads CATSDLTWEQFF. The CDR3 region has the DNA TGTGCCACCAGTGACCTCACATGGGAGCAGTTCTTC.

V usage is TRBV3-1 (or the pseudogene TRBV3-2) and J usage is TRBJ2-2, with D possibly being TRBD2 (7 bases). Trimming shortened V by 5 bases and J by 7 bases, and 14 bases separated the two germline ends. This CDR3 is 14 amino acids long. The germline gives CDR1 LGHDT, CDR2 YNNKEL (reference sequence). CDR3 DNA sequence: TGTGCCAGCAGCGGGGGGGCCCTCGGCGGGGAGCTGTTTTTT. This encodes CASSGGALGGELFF.

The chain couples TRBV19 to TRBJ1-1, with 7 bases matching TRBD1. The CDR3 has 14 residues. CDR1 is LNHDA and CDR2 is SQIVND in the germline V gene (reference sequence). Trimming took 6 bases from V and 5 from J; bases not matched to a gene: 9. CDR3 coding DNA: TGTGCCAGTAGCGAGGGGGCAGGGCGGACTGAAGCTTTCTTT. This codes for CASSEGAGRTEAFF. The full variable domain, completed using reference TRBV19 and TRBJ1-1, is DGGITQSPKYLFRKEGQNVTLSCEQNLNHDAMYWYRQDPGQGLRLIYYSQIVNDFQKGDIAEGYSVSREKKESFPLTVTSAQKNPTAFYLCASSEGAGRTEAFFGQGTRLTVV.

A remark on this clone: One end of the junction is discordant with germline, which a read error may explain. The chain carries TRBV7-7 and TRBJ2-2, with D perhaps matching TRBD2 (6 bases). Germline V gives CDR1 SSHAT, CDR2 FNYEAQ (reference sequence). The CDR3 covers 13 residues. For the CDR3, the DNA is TGTGCTAGCAGCTTAGGGAGGACCGGGGAGCTGTTTTTT. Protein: CASSLGRTGELFF. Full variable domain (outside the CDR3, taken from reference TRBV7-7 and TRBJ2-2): GAGVSQSPRYKVTKRGQDVTLRCDPISSHATLYWYQQALGQGPEFLTYFNYEAQPDKSGLPSDRFSAERPEGSISTLTIQRTEQRDSAMYRCASSLGRTGELFFGEGSRLTVL.

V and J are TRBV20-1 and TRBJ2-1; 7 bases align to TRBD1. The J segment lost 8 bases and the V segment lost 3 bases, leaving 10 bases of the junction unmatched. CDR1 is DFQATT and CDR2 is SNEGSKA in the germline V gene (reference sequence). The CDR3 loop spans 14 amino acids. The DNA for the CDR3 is TGCAGTGCTAGTCAGGGGGAAACTAAGGATGAGCAGTTCTTC. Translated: CSASQGETKDEQFF.

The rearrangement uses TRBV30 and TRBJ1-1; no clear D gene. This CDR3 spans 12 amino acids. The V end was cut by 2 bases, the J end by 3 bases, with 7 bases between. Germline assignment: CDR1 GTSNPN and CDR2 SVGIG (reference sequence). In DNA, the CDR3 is TGTGCCTGGAGTCCACGAGACACTGAAGCTTTCTTT. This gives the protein CAWSPRDTEAFF.

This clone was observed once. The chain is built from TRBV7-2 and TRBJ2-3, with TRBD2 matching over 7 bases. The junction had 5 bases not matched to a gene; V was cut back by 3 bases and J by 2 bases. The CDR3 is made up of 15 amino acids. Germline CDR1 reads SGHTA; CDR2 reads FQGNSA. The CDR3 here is CASSFGGGDTDTQYF. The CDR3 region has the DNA TGTGCCAGCAGCTTCGGCGGGGGAGACACAGATACGCAGTATTTT.

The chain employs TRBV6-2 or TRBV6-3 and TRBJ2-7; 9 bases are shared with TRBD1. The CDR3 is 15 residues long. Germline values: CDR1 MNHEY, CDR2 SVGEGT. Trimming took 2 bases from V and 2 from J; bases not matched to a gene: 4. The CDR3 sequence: CASSYPRTGAYEQYF. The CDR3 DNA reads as TGTGCCAGCAGTTACCCCCGGACAGGGGCCTACGAGCAGTACTTC.

CDR3 in amino acids: CASSGTEVSPLHF. CDR3 sequence (DNA): TGTGCCAGCTCAGGCACCGAAGTATCACCCCTCCACTTT. The rearrangement uses TRBV18 and TRBJ1-6; D is undetermined. There are 13 residues in the CDR3. CDR1 and CDR2 from the germline V gene are KGHSH and LQKENI. V lost 5 bases to trimming and J lost 10 bases, with 12 bases between them.

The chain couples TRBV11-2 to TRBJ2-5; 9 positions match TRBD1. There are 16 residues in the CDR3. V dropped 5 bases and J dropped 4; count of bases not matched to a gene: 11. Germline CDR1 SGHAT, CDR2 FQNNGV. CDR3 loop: CASSALRDRVRETQYF. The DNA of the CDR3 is TGTGCCAGCAGCGCCCTCCGGGACAGGGTACGAGAGACCCAGTACTTC.

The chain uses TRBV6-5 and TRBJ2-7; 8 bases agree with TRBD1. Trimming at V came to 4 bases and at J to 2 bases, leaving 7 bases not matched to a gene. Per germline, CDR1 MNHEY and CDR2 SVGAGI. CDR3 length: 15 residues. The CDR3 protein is CASSSEGQETYEQYF. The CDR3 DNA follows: TGTGCCAGCAGTTCCGAGGGACAGGAGACCTACGAGCAGTACTTC.

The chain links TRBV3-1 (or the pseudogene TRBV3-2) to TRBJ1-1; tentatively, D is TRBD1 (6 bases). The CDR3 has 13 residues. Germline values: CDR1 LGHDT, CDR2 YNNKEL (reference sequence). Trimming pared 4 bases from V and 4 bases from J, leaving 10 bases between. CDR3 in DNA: TGTGCCAGCAGCCGGGACAAGTCCACTGAAGCTTTCTTT. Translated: CASSRDKSTEAFF.

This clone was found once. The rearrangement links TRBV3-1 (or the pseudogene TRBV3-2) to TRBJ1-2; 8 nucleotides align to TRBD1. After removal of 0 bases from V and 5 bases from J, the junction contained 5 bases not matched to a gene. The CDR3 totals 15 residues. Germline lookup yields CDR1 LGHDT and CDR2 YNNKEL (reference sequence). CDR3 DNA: TGTGCCAGCAGCCAAGATACAGGGGGTCGATATGGCTACACCTTC. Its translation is CASSQDTGGRYGYTF.

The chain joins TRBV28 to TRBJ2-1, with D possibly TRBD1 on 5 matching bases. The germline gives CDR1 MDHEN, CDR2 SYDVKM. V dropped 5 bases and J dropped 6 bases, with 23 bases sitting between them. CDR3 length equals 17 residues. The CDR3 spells CASSRSHMAGLGNEQFF. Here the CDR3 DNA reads TGTGCCAGCAGTCGATCGCATATGGCAGGGCTGGGCAATGAGCAGTTCTTC.

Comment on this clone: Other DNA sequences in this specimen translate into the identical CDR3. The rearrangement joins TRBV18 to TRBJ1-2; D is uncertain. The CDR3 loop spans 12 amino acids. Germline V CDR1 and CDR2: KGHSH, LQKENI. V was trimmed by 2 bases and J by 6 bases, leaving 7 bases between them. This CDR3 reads CASSPGGDGYTF. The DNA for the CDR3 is TGTGCCAGCTCACCAGGCGGGGATGGCTACACCTTC. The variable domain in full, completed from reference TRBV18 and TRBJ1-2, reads NAGVMQNPRHLVRRRGQEARLRCSPMKGHSHVYWYRQLPEEGLKFMVYLQKENIIDESGMPKERFSAEFPKEGPSILRIQQVVRGDSAAYFCASSPGGDGYTFGSGTRLTVV.

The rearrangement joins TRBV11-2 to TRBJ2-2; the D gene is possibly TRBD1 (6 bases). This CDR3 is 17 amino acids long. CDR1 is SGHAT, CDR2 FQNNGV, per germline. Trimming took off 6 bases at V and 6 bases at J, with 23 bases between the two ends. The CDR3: CASSSYLARTAAGELFF. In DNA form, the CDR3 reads TGTGCCAGCAGTTCCTACCTAGCCAGGACAGCGGCCGGGGAGCTGTTTTTT.

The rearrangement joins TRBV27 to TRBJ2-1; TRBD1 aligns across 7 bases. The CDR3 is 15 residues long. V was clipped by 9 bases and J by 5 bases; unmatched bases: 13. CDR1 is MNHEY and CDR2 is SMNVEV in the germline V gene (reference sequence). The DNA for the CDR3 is TGTGCCAGTTCCCGAACAGGGGAGTACGACAATGAGCAGTTCTTC. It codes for CASSRTGEYDNEQFF.